Only one count was recorded for the clone carrying this T cell receptor beta chain. In the original workflow: The authors estimated nucleated cell counts from reference gene primer amplification. Sequenced by immunoSEQ multiplex PCR; TCRdb stores in-frame clones only, minus some. Clonal size and the V and J genes are those of that table, whereas D and trimming came from the DNA. The sample yields under 45,000 clones, roughly 90% seen once. This CDR3 has 14 residues. CDR1 and CDR2 (germline): MNHEY, SVGAGI. The V and J ends lost 5 bases and 6 bases, in that order; junction bases with no gene match: 6. This entry comes from a study of blood T cell repertoires in COVID-19. The overall study: Material from acute and convalescent COVID-19 was sourced from the United States, Italy and Spain. T cells, B-cell-depleted T cells, or PBMCs supplied cDNA or gDNA.

The receptor comes from a man between 60 and 75 years old with active or convalescent COVID-19. The sequenced material came from peripheral blood. The rearrangement links TRBV6-5 to TRBJ1-4; 7 nucleotides align to TRBD1. This chain's CDR3 is CASSPTGADEKLFF. The DNA for the CDR3 is TGTGCCAGCAGTCCCACAGGGGCTGATGAAAAACTGTTTTTT.